These 5 T cell receptor beta chains were all obtained from the same sample, sequenced in a study of blood T cell repertoires in COVID-19. The table came from immunoSEQ multiplex PCR; TCRdb's copy has only in-frame clones and leaves some out. This sample has about 250,000 clones, with around 88% found just once. The sample comprised peripheral blood. Receptor source: a woman under 40 with COVID-19, enrolled during active disease.

In this sample, this clone turned up once. The chain is built from TRBV3-1 (or the pseudogene TRBV3-2) and TRBJ1-2; tentative D call: TRBD1 (6 bases). Trimming removed 3 bases at V and 0 bases at J, with 14 bases between. Germline-derived CDR1 and CDR2 are LGHDT and YNNKEL (reference sequence). The CDR3 is 16 residues long. CDR3 DNA: TGTGCCAGCAGCCATCAAGGGACACAACCTAACTATGGCTACACCTTC. Translated: CASSHQGTQPNYGYTF.

The chain carries TRBV9 and TRBJ2-3, with TRBD2 as a possible D gene (6 bases). The CDR3 has 15 residues. V was cut by 4 bases and J by 0 bases, with 12 bases left in between. Germline values: CDR1 SGDLS, CDR2 YYNGEE. CDR3 loop: CASSLAAGSTDTQYF. The CDR3 DNA sequence: TGTGCCAGCAGCCTGGCGGCGGGAAGCACAGATACGCAGTATTTT.

This chain connects TRBV19 to TRBJ1-5; no clear D. The V and J ends lost 2 bases and 0 bases respectively, with 5 bases between them. The germline CDR1 and CDR2 sequences are LNHDA and SQIVND (reference sequence). The CDR3 has 14 residues. The CDR3 bases are TGTGCCAGTAGTATATTAATTAGCAATCAGCCCCAGCATTTT. Its protein product is CASSILISNQPQHF.

This clone was seen only once. The chain uses TRBV7-9 and TRBJ2-3; 7 nucleotides line up with TRBD2. Germline loops: CDR1 SEHNR, CDR2 FQNEAQ (reference sequence). The CDR3 sequence is 15 residues long. Losses at the gene ends were 5 bases for V and 3 bases for J; bases not matched to a gene: 8. CDR3 nucleotide sequence: TGTGCCAGCAGCCAGACTAGCCTCACGACAGATACGCAGTATTTT. Its translation is CASSQTSLTTDTQYF. Supplemented by reference TRBV7-9 and TRBJ2-3, the full variable domain reads DTGVSQNPRHKITKRGQNVTFRCDPISEHNRLYWYRQTLGQGPEFLTYFQNEAQLEKSRLLSDRFSAERPKGSFSTLEIQRTEQGDSAMYLCASSQTSLTTDTQYFGPGTRLTVL.

J is TRBJ2-7 and V is TRBV9; weak D call: TRBD1 (5 bases). CDR3 length equals 14 residues. Trimming took off 4 bases at V and 2 bases at J, with 13 bases between the two ends. CDR1 and CDR2 (germline): SGDLS, YYNGEE. The CDR3 spells CASSPATDTYEQYF. CDR3 DNA: TGTGCCAGCAGCCCAGCGACAGATACCTACGAGCAGTACTTC.